One sample yielded the 3 T cell receptor beta chains listed below, sequenced in a study of blood T cell repertoires in COVID-19. Assay used: immunoSEQ multiplex PCR; TCRdb lists only in-frame clones, some missing. This table holds approximately 230,000 clones, about nine tenths found once. Material for sequencing was peripheral blood. Source of these receptors: a man aged 30-40 years who had recovered from COVID-19.

The chain carries TRBV10-3 and TRBJ2-3, with 9 bases lining up with TRBD2. Germline values: CDR1 ENHRY, CDR2 SYGVKD. With V trimmed by 9 bases and J by 4 bases, 14 bases remained unmatched. CDR3 length: 16 residues. This chain's CDR3 is CAISSDSGGGADTQYF. DNA for the CDR3: TGTGCCATTTCCTCGGATAGCGGGGGAGGAGCAGATACGCAGTATTTT.

V and J are TRBV6-5 and TRBJ2-3; 11 bases line up with TRBD2. There are 14 residues in the CDR3. Germline V gene data show CDR1 as MNHEY and CDR2 as SVGAGI. V lost 6 bases, J lost 4 bases, and 3 bases stayed unmatched. The CDR3 is CASSPGLAADTQYF. CDR3 nucleotide sequence: TGTGCCAGCAGCCCGGGACTAGCGGCAGATACGCAGTATTTT.

The chain combines TRBV7-9 with TRBJ1-2; no clear D gene. The CDR3 has 13 amino acids. Germline V gives CDR1 SEHNR, CDR2 FQNEAQ (reference sequence). The V and J ends lost 1 base and 4 bases respectively, with 7 bases between them. Here the CDR3 reads CASSLGRIYGYTF. Written as DNA, the CDR3 is TGTGCCAGCAGCTTAGGGCGGATCTATGGCTACACCTTC.